Below, 20 T cell receptor beta chains from the same sample are listed, as sequenced in a study of T cells in women clearing cervical HPV infection. Clones were read by immunoSEQ multiplex PCR, and TCRdb kept only the in-frame ones, dropping some. Its table lists about 35,000 clones. Sequenced sample: blood buffy coat. The receptors shown here come from a woman between 18 and 69 years old with a cervical HPV16 infection that either progressed to CIN3+ or cleared (not recorded which).

With respect to this clone: The read falls 3 residues short of the CDR3 end, and the missing part is taken from the germline J gene. This sequence joins TRBV4-1 and TRBJ2-5, with 14 bases fitting TRBD2. CDR1 and CDR2 (germline): MGHRA, YSYEKL. The trim removed 3 bases at V and 4 bases at J, leaving 10 bases unmatched. The CDR3 runs to 18 residues. CDR3 in amino acids: CASSHSGTSGRFGETQYF. CDR3 bases read: TGCGCCAGCAGCCATTCCGGGACTAGCGGGAGATTCGGAGAGACC.

On this clone itself: The CDR3 extends 3 residues past the end of the read, so its final part is completed from the germline J gene. The rearrangement uses TRBV18 and TRBJ2-2, with D perhaps matching TRBD1 (6 bases). Germline CDR1 is KGHSH and CDR2 is LQKENI. Deletions cut 3 bases from V and 4 bases from J, with 12 bases between. CDR3 length equals 15 residues. CDR3 amino acids: CASSPRGTPTGELFF. CDR3 DNA (partial): TGTGCCAGCTCACCGAGGGGGACACCCACCGGGGAG.

The CDR3 DNA, read in part, is TGTGCCAGTAGTATAGCAGGCAGGGGAGCCTACGAG. Amino acid sequence: CASSIAGRGAYE. The whole CDR3 sequence reads CASSIAGRGAYEQYF. The chain couples TRBV19 to TRBJ2-7, with D tentatively TRBD1 (6 bases). The DNA ends 3 residues before the CDR3 does, and the rest of the CDR3 is filled in from the germline J gene. There are 15 residues in the CDR3. In germline, CDR1 is LNHDA, CDR2 SQIVND (reference sequence). V gave up 1 base and J gave up 2 bases, with 12 bases separating them.

As to this clone: The read ends 3 residues shy of where the CDR3 ends; the end is completed using the germline J gene. The chain recombines TRBV6-2 or TRBV6-3 with TRBJ2-3; no definite D call. Germline CDR1 is MNHEY and CDR2 is SVGEGT. This CDR3 comprises 11 residues. Trimming removed 7 bases from V and 4 bases from J, with 6 bases in between. The CDR3 reads CASMVADTQYF. CDR3 DNA (partial): TGTGCCAGCATGGTAGCAGATACG.

Of note for this clone: The read terminates 3 residues before the CDR3 end, so the remaining end is supplied by the germline J gene. The rearrangement uses TRBV20-1 and TRBJ2-2; weak D call: TRBD1 (5 bases). Germline loops: CDR1 DFQATT, CDR2 SNEGSKA (reference sequence). This CDR3 spans 14 amino acids. CDR3 protein: CSARGTHRNEKLFF. The CDR3 DNA, read in part, is TGCAGTGCTAGAGGGACACATCGTAATGAAAAG.

Concerning this clone: The CDR3 end is not reached by the read, which stops 3 residues before it; the germline J gene fills it in. This chain joins TRBV12-3 or TRBV12-4 and TRBJ2-5, with D possibly being TRBD1 (5 bases). CDR3 length equals 13 residues. V was trimmed by 0 bases and J by 6 bases, leaving 8 bases between them. CDR3 protein: CASSLAGAKTQYF. Incomplete CDR3 DNA: TGTGCCAGCAGTTTAGCAGGGGCGAAGACC.

Concerning this clone: With the read ending 3 residues before the CDR3 end, the germline J gene is used to fill in that end. The chain recombines TRBV7-2 with TRBJ2-5; tentatively, D is TRBD1 (8 bases). CDR1 is SGHTA and CDR2 is FQGNSA in the germline V gene. This CDR3 spans 15 amino acids. Trimming pared 4 bases from V and 2 bases from J, leaving 14 bases between. CDR3 bases read: TGTGCCAGCAGCTCCTACAGGGGGGGGCAAGAGACC. It yields the protein CASSSYRGGQET. The whole CDR3 sequence reads CASSSYRGGQETQYF.

Concerning this clone itself: The read is 3 residues too short to cover the CDR3 end, so that end is filled in from the germline J gene. V is TRBV20-1 and J is TRBJ2-3; 7 positions match TRBD1. This CDR3 has 15 amino acids. The V and J ends lost 5 bases and 6 bases, in that order; junction bases with no gene match: 14. CDR1 and CDR2 (germline): DFQATT, SNEGSKA (reference sequence). The CDR3 protein is CSASTTGSLPDTQYF. The CDR3 DNA, read in part, is TGCAGTGCTTCCACGACAGGGTCCTTGCCCGATACG.

The sequenced part of the CDR3 DNA is TGCAGCGGGGGGACAGGGTACGAAAAA. It is translated as CSGGTGYEK. The entire CDR3 reads CSGGTGYEKLFF. The gene calls are TRBV29-1 and TRBJ1-4, with 9 bases identical to TRBD1. The sequenced fragment ends 3 residues before the CDR3 boundary, so the rest is inferred from the germline J gene. Germline lookup yields CDR1 SQVTM and CDR2 ANQGSEA. The V segment lost 7 bases and the J segment 8 bases; nucleotides outside the gene matches: 5. This CDR3 is 12 amino acids long.

Remarks on this clone: The read stops 3 residues short of the end of the CDR3; the missing end is completed from the germline J gene. The chain carries TRBV28 and TRBJ2-7; D is ambiguous. The V end lost 2 bases, the J end lost 3 bases, and 11 bases lay between the germline ends. CDR3 length equals 14 residues. Germline CDR1 is MDHEN and CDR2 is SYDVKM. The covered CDR3 bases are TGTGCCAGCAGTTTAAAAGGGCAGAGCTACGAG. Its protein product is CASSLKGQSYE. The whole CDR3 protein reads CASSLKGQSYEQYF.

Concerning this clone: Sequencing ends 3 residues short of the CDR3 end; the germline J gene provides the rest. The V call is TRBV2, the J call TRBJ1-1, with 11 bases matching TRBD1. The CDR3 consists of 13 residues. The germline gives CDR1 SNHLY, CDR2 FYNNEI. The CDR3 sequence is CASSRTGGSEAFF. The part of the CDR3 DNA that was read is TGTGCCAGCAGCCGGACAGGGGGCTCCGAA.

Points on this clone: The observed sequence ends 3 residues before the CDR3 terminus, with the missing tail filled in from the germline J gene. The V call is TRBV7-9, the J call TRBJ1-1; tentative D call: TRBD1 (5 bases). Germline loops: CDR1 SEHNR, CDR2 FQNEAQ (reference sequence). There are 14 residues in the CDR3. V dropped 2 bases and J dropped 4 bases, with 11 bases sitting between them. The CDR3 spells CASSLRGGSTEAFF. The part of the CDR3 DNA that was read is TGTGCCAGCAGCTTACGGGGGGGATCCACTGAA.

About this clone: Read sequence stops 3 residues before the CDR3 end, and the germline J gene provides the missing end. V usage is TRBV7-3 and J usage is TRBJ2-3; D is undetermined. The CDR3 runs to 12 residues. Trimming shortened V by 3 bases and J by 5 bases, and 6 bases separated the two germline ends. Germline CDR1 reads SGHTA; CDR2 reads FQGTGA. CDR3 residues: CASSFTGDTQYF. Partial CDR3 DNA: TGTGCCAGCAGCTTTACTGGAGATACG.

Details on this clone: The read terminates 3 residues before the CDR3 end, so the remaining end is supplied by the germline J gene. The chain uses TRBV12-3 or TRBV12-4 and TRBJ1-3, with a weak D call TRBD1 (6 bases). This CDR3 contains 15 residues. The V end was cut by 3 bases, the J end by 2 bases, with 11 bases between. CDR3 bases read: TGTGCCAGCAGTTTGGGACATCAACCTGGAAACACC. It encodes CASSLGHQPGNT. The complete CDR3 reads CASSLGHQPGNTIYF.

In regard to this clone: The read falls 3 residues short of the CDR3 end, and the missing part is taken from the germline J gene. The chain is built from TRBV7-2 and TRBJ2-2; TRBD2 agrees at 8 bases. The V gene end was trimmed by 8 bases and the J gene end by 6 bases; junction bases not matched to a gene: 11. Germline V gene sequence: CDR1 SGHTA, CDR2 FQGNSA. The CDR3 consists of 15 residues. This CDR3 reads CASPSAGAASGELFF. The sequenced CDR3 bases are TGTGCCAGCCCGTCAGCGGGGGCGGCTTCCGGGGAG.

As for this clone: The CDR3 end lies 3 residues beyond the end of the read and is filled in from the germline J gene. This sequence joins TRBV20-1 and TRBJ1-5, with TRBD1 matching 9 bases. The trim removed 2 bases at V and 3 bases at J, leaving 2 bases unmatched. From germline, CDR1 is DFQATT and CDR2 SNEGSKA (reference sequence). The CDR3 consists of 14 residues. CDR3 sequence: CSARRQGVNQPQHF. The part of the CDR3 DNA that was read is TGCAGTGCTAGAAGACAGGGGGTCAATCAGCCC.

Notes on this clone: Read coverage stops 3 residues before the CDR3 terminus; the germline J gene supplies the remainder. The rearrangement joins TRBV18 to TRBJ1-2, with no clear D. The V gene's germline CDR1 is KGHSH and CDR2 LQKENI. The CDR3 has 12 amino acids. CDR3 DNA, as far as it was read: TGTGCCAGCTCAACAACCACAGATACC. As protein: CASSTTTDT. The whole CDR3 sequence reads CASSTTTDTYTF. Full variable domain (missing parts from reference TRBV18 and TRBJ1-2): NAGVMQNPRHLVRRRGQEARLRCSPMKGHSHVYWYRQLPEEGLKFMVYLQKENIIDESGMPKERFSAEFPKEGPSILRIQQVVRGDSAAYFCASSTTTDTYTFGSGTRLTVV.

Details on this clone: The sequenced fragment ends 3 residues before the CDR3 boundary, so the rest is inferred from the germline J gene. This chain connects TRBV20-1 to TRBJ2-1; 13 bases align to TRBD2. The CDR3 totals 14 residues. CDR1 is DFQATT, CDR2 SNEGSKA, per germline (reference sequence). Trimming removed 6 bases from V and 9 bases from J; junction bases left unmatched: 8. Partial CDR3 DNA: TGCAGTGCGACCGGACTAGCGGGAGTTCTTGAG. This translates into CSATGLAGVLE. The entire CDR3 sequence reads CSATGLAGVLEQFF.

The sequenced part of the CDR3 DNA is TGTGCCAGCAGCCAAGATCCGCTAACGGCGGTGGATACG. This sequence encodes CASSQDPLTAVDT. The entire CDR3 is CASSQDPLTAVDTQYF. This chain links TRBV4-2 with TRBJ2-3, with D unresolved. The read gets to within 3 residues of the CDR3 end, and the germline J gene fills in the rest. The CDR3 covers 16 residues. Trimming removed 0 bases from V and 6 bases from J, with 16 bases in between. Germline CDR1 is LGHNA and CDR2 is YNFKEQ.

This CDR3 is CASSLYGGGADTQYF. Partial CDR3 DNA: TGTGCCAGCAGCTTATATGGGGGGGGCGCAGATACG. The chain carries TRBV7-3 and TRBJ2-3; possible D gene TRBD2, 7 bases. The DNA ends 3 residues before the CDR3 does, and the rest of the CDR3 is filled in from the germline J gene. The CDR3 runs to 15 residues. Germline CDR1 reads SGHTA; CDR2 reads FQGTGA. V was shortened by 2 bases and J by 4 bases, with 13 bases between the two germline ends.